The 15 T cell receptor beta chains listed next were all sequenced from one sample in a study of blood T cell repertoires in COVID-19. The repertoire was sequenced with immunoSEQ multiplex PCR; TCRdb's copy has only in-frame clones and lacks some. The sample records 14,000 to 15,000 clones, roughly 90% being singletons. The sequenced material came from peripheral blood. The receptors come from a human donor in a cohort sampled during active COVID-19.

V usage is TRBV5-1 and J usage is TRBJ1-4; perhaps TRBD1 as D (6 bases). The germline gives CDR1 SGHRS, CDR2 YFSETQ. The CDR3 contains 13 residues. Trimming pared 4 bases from V and 3 bases from J, leaving 7 bases between. This CDR3 is CASSGGPNEKLFF. CDR3 in DNA: TGCGCCAGCAGCGGGGGCCCTAATGAAAAACTGTTTTTT.

The chain couples TRBV29-1 to TRBJ1-2; D remains unclear. CDR1 is SQVTM, CDR2 ANQGSEA, per germline. CDR3 length: 14 residues. V lost 2 bases and J 4 bases, leaving 14 bases between the germline ends. The CDR3 region is CSVEKGSGGYGYTF. The CDR3 nucleotides are TGCAGCGTTGAAAAGGGTAGCGGAGGCTATGGCTACACCTTC.

This rearrangement joins TRBV5-6 to TRBJ1-5, with D possibly matching TRBD1 (6 bases). CDR1 is SGHDT and CDR2 is YYEEEE in the germline V gene. Between the trimmed V and J ends, which lost 2 bases and 6 bases, there was a span of 9 bases. The CDR3 length is 13 residues. CDR3 sequence (DNA): TGTGCCAGCAGCTTTACAGGGACTCAGCCCCAGCATTTT. Protein: CASSFTGTQPQHF.

This chain uses TRBV6-5 with TRBJ2-5, with D tentatively TRBD1 (6 bases). The V end lost 8 bases, the J end lost 1 base, and 17 bases lay between the germline ends. CDR1 is MNHEY and CDR2 is SVGAGI in the germline V gene. The CDR3 totals 15 residues. As DNA, the CDR3 is TGTGCCAGCCCAGGGAGACAGGCCATCCAAGAGACCCAGTACTTC. This encodes CASPGRQAIQETQYF.

This chain links TRBV12-5 with TRBJ1-1, with TRBD1 matching 8 bases. The CDR3 spans 18 residues. Germline values: CDR1 LGHNT, CDR2 FRNRAP. V was clipped by 4 bases and J by 2 bases; unmatched bases: 15. Here the CDR3 DNA reads TGTGCTAGTGGTTGGACAGGGTGGGTCCCTCCCGATAACACTGAAGCTTTCTTT. This encodes CASGWTGWVPPDNTEAFF. Drawing the rest from reference TRBV12-5 and TRBJ1-1, the complete variable domain is DARVTQTPRHKVTEMGQEVTMRCQPILGHNTVFWYRQTMMQGLELLAYFRNRAPLDDSGMPKDRFSAEMPDATLATLKIQPSEPRDSAVYFCASGWTGWVPPDNTEAFFGQGTRLTVV.

The chain uses TRBV5-8 and TRBJ2-4; D uncertain. The CDR3 sequence is 14 residues long. The V and J ends lost 0 bases and 2 bases respectively, with 6 bases between them. CDR1 and CDR2 from the germline V gene are SGHTS and YDEGEE. The CDR3 nucleotides are TGTGCCAGCAGCTTGGATCCCTCCAAAAACATTCAGTACTTC. It encodes CASSLDPSKNIQYF.

The rearrangement links TRBV12-3 or TRBV12-4 to TRBJ1-2; 10 bases are a match to TRBD1. The CDR3 is made up of 13 amino acids. Trimming removed 5 bases from V and 7 bases from J; junction bases left unmatched: 4. CDR3 DNA: TGTGCCAGCAGTCGGGACAGGGGTTTTGGCTACACCTTC. This encodes CASSRDRGFGYTF.

The chain is built from TRBV10-2 and TRBJ1-5; TRBD1 agrees at 9 bases. With V trimmed by 2 bases and J by 5 bases, 4 bases remained unmatched. Germline V gene sequence: CDR1 WSHSY, CDR2 SAAADI. The CDR3 has 15 amino acids. The CDR3: CASSEPGTGHQPQHF. The CDR3 bases are TGCGCCAGCAGTGAGCCAGGGACAGGGCATCAGCCCCAGCATTTT.

The chain employs TRBV30 and TRBJ1-6, with 9 bases matching TRBD1. The germline gives CDR1 GTSNPN, CDR2 SVGIG (reference sequence). The V gene end was trimmed by 1 base and the J gene end by 13 bases; junction bases not matched to a gene: 5. The CDR3 is 13 amino acids. For the CDR3, the DNA is TGTGCCTGGAGTGAAGGACAGGGGAGGCCCCTCCACTTT. Protein: CAWSEGQGRPLHF.

This sequence joins TRBV15 and TRBJ1-2; D may be TRBD1 (5 bases). Germline lookup yields CDR1 LNHNV and CDR2 YYDKDF (reference sequence). The CDR3 totals 15 residues. Trimming left V 0 bases short and J 4 bases short, with 12 bases between. CDR3 coding DNA: TGTGCCACCAGCAGAGATTGGGGAGGGACCTATGGCTACACCTTC. It specifies CATSRDWGGTYGYTF.

The V and J genes are TRBV5-1 and TRBJ1-1; 8 nucleotides align to TRBD1. The germline CDR1 and CDR2 sequences are SGHRS and YFSETQ. The CDR3 runs 13 residues. With V trimmed by 4 bases and J by 5 bases, 4 bases remained unmatched. The CDR3 loop is CASSTGQGTEAFF. The CDR3 nucleotides are TGCGCCAGCAGCACCGGACAGGGAACTGAAGCTTTCTTT.

The chain recombines TRBV30 with TRBJ1-2; 9 bases align to TRBD1. Germline V lookup: CDR1 GTSNPN, CDR2 SVGIG (reference sequence). CDR3 size: 13 residues. V was pared by 4 bases and J by 6 bases, with 6 bases of the junction left unmatched. The CDR3 loop is CAWNRGPGDGYTF. CDR3 sequence (DNA): TGTGCCTGGAACAGGGGGCCAGGGGATGGCTACACCTTC.

This CDR3 is CASRPRRGSGEAFF. The CDR3 region has the DNA TGTGCCAGCAGACCCCGGAGGGGAAGTGGGGAAGCTTTCTTT. The chain carries TRBV6-5 and TRBJ1-1; D might be TRBD1 (5 bases). This CDR3 spans 14 amino acids. Trimming cost V 6 bases and J 8 bases, with 19 bases left between them. Germline CDR1 MNHEY, CDR2 SVGAGI.

V is TRBV6-4 and J is TRBJ2-3; D possibly corresponds to TRBD2 (7 bases). CDR1 and CDR2 from the germline V gene are MRHNA and SNTAGT. The CDR3 totals 16 residues. Trimming cost V 2 bases and J 2 bases, with 14 bases left between them. In DNA, the CDR3 is TGTGCCAGCAGTGACGTGGGTGGGGGGGCCACAGATACGCAGTATTTT. This codes for CASSDVGGGATDTQYF.

The CDR3 reads CASSSGGPSTDTQYF. In nucleotides, the CDR3 is TGTGCCAGCAGCAGCGGGGGGCCTAGCACAGATACGCAGTATTTT. The V call is TRBV5-4, the J call TRBJ2-3; 9 bases align to TRBD2. Germline assignment: CDR1 SGHNT and CDR2 YYREEE (reference sequence). The CDR3 has 15 residues. Trimming removed 4 bases from V and 0 bases from J; junction bases left unmatched: 3.